This T cell receptor beta chain originates from a study of shared clonotypes between healthy human individuals. Trimming shortened V by 5 bases and J by 3 bases, and 11 bases separated the two germline ends. Germline V gene sequence: CDR1 PRHDT, CDR2 FYEKMQ (reference sequence). The CDR3 sequence is 14 residues long. Only CD45RO-negative cells positively selected for CCR7 counted as naive CD8 cells, so terminally differentiated effector memory CD45RA+ cells were excluded. 150 to 250 ng DNA, tens of thousands of T cell genomes, went into each sorted-subset replicate PCR. Clones were sequenced by immunoSEQ multiplex PCR, and TCRdb holds only the in-frame ones, with some missing. The top ten hold under 1.5% of the sample, which has nearly 2 million clones, about 95% seen once.

What was sequenced was naive CD8+ T cells sorted from blood. V is TRBV13 and J is TRBJ2-1; no definite D call. This clonotype originated in a man between 18 and 35 years old in good health. The CDR3 region is CASSPTPFYNEQFF. The CDR3 coding sequence is TGTGCCAGCAGCCCGACCCCTTTCTACAATGAGCAGTTCTTC.